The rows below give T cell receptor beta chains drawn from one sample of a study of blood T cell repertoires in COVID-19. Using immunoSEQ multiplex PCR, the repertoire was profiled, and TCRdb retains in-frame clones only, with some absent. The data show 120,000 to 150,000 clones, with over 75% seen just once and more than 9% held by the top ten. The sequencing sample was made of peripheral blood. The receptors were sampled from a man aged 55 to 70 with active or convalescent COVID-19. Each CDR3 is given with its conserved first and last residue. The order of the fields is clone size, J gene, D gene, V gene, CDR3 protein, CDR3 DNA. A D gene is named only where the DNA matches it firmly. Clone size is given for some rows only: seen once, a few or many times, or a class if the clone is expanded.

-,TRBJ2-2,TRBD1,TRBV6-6,CASRDREGGELFF,TGTGCCAGCAGAGACAGGGAAGGCGGGGAGCTGTTTTTT
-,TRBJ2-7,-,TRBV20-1,CSAQGHEQYF,TGCAGTGCGCAGGGTCACGAGCAGTACTTC
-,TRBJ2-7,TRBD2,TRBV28,CASSITASGISYEQYF,TGTGCCAGCAGCATCACGGCTAGCGGGATATCCTACGAGCAGTACTTC
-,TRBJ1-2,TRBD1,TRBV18,CASSYNSTGASNYGYTF,TGTGCCAGCTCATATAACTCGACAGGGGCCTCTAACTATGGCTACACCTTC
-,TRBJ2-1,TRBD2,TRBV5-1,CASSLERASGLPHNEQFF,TGCGCCAGCAGCTTGGAGCGGGCTAGCGGTCTGCCTCACAATGAGCAGTTCTTC
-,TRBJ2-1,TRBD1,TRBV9,CASSPGTGNKQQFF,TGTGCCAGCAGCCCCGGGACAGGGAATAAGCAGCAGTTCTTC
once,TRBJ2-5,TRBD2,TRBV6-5,CASSSAGGQETQYF,TGTGCCAGCAGTTCTGCGGGGGGACAAGAGACCCAGTACTTC
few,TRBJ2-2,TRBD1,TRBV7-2,CASSPWTGGFGELFF,TGTGCCAGCAGCCCTTGGACAGGGGGCTTCGGGGAGCTGTTTTTT
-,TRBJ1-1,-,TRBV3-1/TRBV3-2,CASSPGILNTEAFF,TGTGCCAGCAGCCCCGGGATCTTGAACACTGAAGCTTTCTTT
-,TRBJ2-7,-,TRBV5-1,CASSVGVVQDPYYEQYF,TGCGCCAGCAGCGTTGGGGTAGTACAGGACCCCTACTACGAGCAGTACTTC
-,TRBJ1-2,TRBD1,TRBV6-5,CASSRQGAYGYTF,TGTGCCAGCAGTAGACAGGGGGCCTATGGCTACACCTTC
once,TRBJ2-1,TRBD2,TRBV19,CASSTPSGGTGNEQFF,TGTGCCAGTAGTACCCCTAGCGGGGGGACGGGGAATGAGCAGTTCTTC
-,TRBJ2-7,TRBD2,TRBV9,CASSVGGSGSSYEQYF,TGTGCCAGCAGCGTAGGCGGGAGCGGGAGCTCCTACGAGCAGTACTTC
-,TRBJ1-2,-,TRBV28,CAGRDSTGYGYTF,TGTGCCGGTCGAGACTCTACCGGCTATGGCTACACCTTC
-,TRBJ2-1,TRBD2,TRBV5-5,CASSITSGSYNEQFF,TGTGCCAGCAGCATAACTAGCGGGAGCTACAATGAGCAGTTCTTC
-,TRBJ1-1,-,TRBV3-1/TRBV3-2,CASSQLLNTEAFF,TGTGCCAGCAGCCAACTCTTGAACACTGAAGCTTTCTTT
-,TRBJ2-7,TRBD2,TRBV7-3,CASSSLAGGPVYEQYF,TGTGCCAGCAGCTCACTAGCGGGAGGGCCTGTCTACGAGCAGTACTTC
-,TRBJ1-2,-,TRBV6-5,CASGAATNYGYTF,TGTGCCAGCGGGGCAGCTACTAACTATGGCTACACCTTC
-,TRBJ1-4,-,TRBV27,CASGGRTNEKLFF,TGTGCCAGCGGGGGGAGGACTAATGAAAAACTGTTTTTT
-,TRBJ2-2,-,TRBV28,CASIQQGAPYNTGELFF,TGTGCCAGCATACAACAGGGTGCGCCTTATAACACCGGGGAGCTGTTTTTT
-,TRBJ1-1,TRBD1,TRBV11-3,CASSPGGDRADTEAFF,TGTGCCAGCAGTCCGGGAGGGGACAGGGCGGACACTGAAGCTTTCTTT
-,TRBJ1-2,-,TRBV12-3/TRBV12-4,CASSLSRVEGYTF,TGTGCCAGCAGTTTGAGCAGGGTGGAAGGCTACACCTTC
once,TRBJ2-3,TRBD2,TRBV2,CATPGIAGGGGTDTQYF,TGTGCCACCCCGGGTATAGCGGGAGGAGGAGGCACAGATACGCAGTATTTT
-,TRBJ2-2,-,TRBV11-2,CASSATATGELFF,TGTGCCAGCAGCGCGACAGCCACCGGGGAGCTGTTTTTT
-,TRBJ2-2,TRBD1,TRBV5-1,CASSYGQVVTGELFF,TGCGCCAGCAGCTATGGACAGGTGGTCACCGGGGAGCTGTTTTTT
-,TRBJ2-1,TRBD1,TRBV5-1,CASSLQGTREQFF,TGCGCCAGCAGCTTACAGGGGACACGGGAGCAGTTCTTC